This TCR beta chain was observed in a study of T cell responses to AZD1222 COVID-19 vaccine. Libraries were prepared by immunoSEQ multiplex PCR; TCRdb keeps only in-frame clonotypes and omits some of them. The table includes some 150,000 clones, 88% detected once. Looked up from germline, CDR1 is SQVTM and CDR2 is ANQGSEA. The V and J ends lost 1 base and 2 bases respectively, with 17 bases between them. This CDR3 contains 16 residues. The specimen comprised peripheral blood, sampled 28 days after the second dose of the MenACWY control vaccine. The V gene is TRBV29-1, the J gene TRBJ1-2; TRBD1 is a possible D gene (6 bases). The origin of this receptor is an adult who received the MenACWY meningococcal vaccine as a control. Written as DNA, the CDR3 is TGCAGCGTTGAAGGAAAGCCAGGGGCTTACAACTATGGCTACACCTTC. Its translation: CSVEGKPGAYNYGYTF.